These T cell receptor beta chains were read from a single sample in a study of blood T cell repertoires in COVID-19. The method was immunoSEQ multiplex PCR; TCRdb's version includes in-frame clones alone and lacks a portion of them. Counted here are some 200,000 clones, around four fifths occurring once; the ten biggest clones make up 4% to 6%. The sample taken for sequencing was peripheral blood. These receptors came from a woman aged 55-75 years who had recovered from COVID-19. Each CDR3 is given with its conserved first and last residue. The order of the fields is V gene, J gene, D gene, clone size, CDR3 protein, CDR3 DNA. A D gene is named only where the DNA matches it firmly. Clone size is stated in some rows and not others, as once, few, many or a class when expanded.

v_gene: TRBV27; j_gene: TRBJ2-7; d_gene: TRBD2; abundance: NA; CDR3aa: CASSLWTSGGAGEQYF; CDR3nt: TGTGCCAGCAGTTTATGGACTAGCGGGGGGGCGGGCGAGCAGTACTTC
v_gene: TRBV7-3; j_gene: TRBJ2-3; d_gene: TRBD2; abundance: NA; CDR3aa: CASSEGLAGGDTQYF; CDR3nt: TGTGCCAGCAGCGAAGGACTAGCGGGGGGAGATACGCAGTATTTT
v_gene: TRBV14; j_gene: TRBJ2-3; d_gene: NA; abundance: many; CDR3aa: CASSQGREAGKFADTQYF; CDR3nt: TGTGCCAGCAGCCAAGGGAGAGAGGCGGGGAAGTTCGCAGATACGCAGTATTTT
v_gene: TRBV30; j_gene: TRBJ2-5; d_gene: NA; abundance: NA; CDR3aa: CAWSFSRIVGETQYF; CDR3nt: TGTGCCTGGAGTTTCTCGCGAATTGTCGGAGAGACCCAGTACTTC
v_gene: TRBV24-1; j_gene: TRBJ2-2; d_gene: NA; abundance: NA; CDR3aa: CATGEGGELFF; CDR3nt: TGTGCCACCGGAGAGGGCGGGGAGCTGTTTTTT
v_gene: TRBV3-1/TRBV3-2; j_gene: TRBJ2-3; d_gene: NA; abundance: NA; CDR3aa: CASSQGQPGMDTQYF; CDR3nt: TGTGCCAGCAGCCAGGGGCAACCTGGAATGGATACGCAGTATTTT
v_gene: TRBV30; j_gene: TRBJ1-1; d_gene: NA; abundance: NA; CDR3aa: CAWTRADKNTEAFF; CDR3nt: TGTGCCTGGACCAGGGCAGACAAGAACACTGAAGCTTTCTTT
v_gene: TRBV18; j_gene: TRBJ2-5; d_gene: NA; abundance: NA; CDR3aa: CASSRDNQETQYF; CDR3nt: TGTGCCAGCTCACGGGACAACCAAGAGACCCAGTACTTC
v_gene: TRBV4-2; j_gene: TRBJ2-1; d_gene: TRBD2; abundance: NA; CDR3aa: CASSTLADYYNEQFF; CDR3nt: TGTGCCAGCAGCACTCTAGCGGACTACTACAATGAGCAGTTCTTC
v_gene: TRBV7-2; j_gene: TRBJ1-6; d_gene: NA; abundance: NA; CDR3aa: CASSFWAGESSPLHF; CDR3nt: TGTGCCAGCAGCTTCTGGGCAGGGGAGTCTTCACCCCTCCACTTT
v_gene: TRBV10-3; j_gene: TRBJ2-3; d_gene: NA; abundance: NA; CDR3aa: CAISGDLDTQYF; CDR3nt: TGTGCCATCAGTGGGGACTTAGATACGCAGTATTTT
v_gene: TRBV10-3; j_gene: TRBJ1-2; d_gene: NA; abundance: NA; CDR3aa: CAIRGGDYGYTF; CDR3nt: TGTGCCATCAGAGGGGGGGACTATGGCTACACCTTC
v_gene: TRBV12-3/TRBV12-4; j_gene: TRBJ2-7; d_gene: NA; abundance: NA; CDR3aa: CASSFDSTEQYF; CDR3nt: TGTGCCAGCAGTTTTGACAGCACTGAGCAGTACTTC
v_gene: TRBV7-9; j_gene: TRBJ2-7; d_gene: NA; abundance: once; CDR3aa: CASSLGTSSREQYF; CDR3nt: TGTGCCAGCAGCTTAGGTACTAGTTCGCGGGAGCAGTACTTC
v_gene: TRBV5-1; j_gene: TRBJ1-1; d_gene: TRBD1; abundance: NA; CDR3aa: CASSRQGNTEAFF; CDR3nt: TGCGCCAGCAGCAGACAGGGGAACACTGAAGCTTTCTTT
v_gene: TRBV6-5; j_gene: TRBJ1-2; d_gene: TRBD1; abundance: NA; CDR3aa: CASSRQGVYGYTF; CDR3nt: TGTGCCAGCAGCCGACAGGGTGTCTATGGCTACACCTTC
v_gene: TRBV5-4; j_gene: TRBJ2-5; d_gene: NA; abundance: NA; CDR3aa: CASSLEGGRETQYF; CDR3nt: TGTGCCAGCAGCTTGGAGGGGGGGAGAGAGACCCAGTACTTC
v_gene: TRBV6-5; j_gene: TRBJ1-4; d_gene: NA; abundance: NA; CDR3aa: CASSYRGGDEKLFF; CDR3nt: TGTGCCAGCAGTTACCGGGGGGGGGATGAAAAACTGTTTTTT
v_gene: TRBV5-6; j_gene: TRBJ1-2; d_gene: NA; abundance: NA; CDR3aa: CASSLSPGGGYTF; CDR3nt: TGTGCCAGCAGCCTGAGTCCGGGGGGTGGCTACACCTTC
v_gene: TRBV2; j_gene: TRBJ1-1; d_gene: NA; abundance: NA; CDR3aa: CASTRSGVTEAFF; CDR3nt: TGTGCCAGCACTCGTTCAGGGGTCACTGAAGCTTTCTTT
v_gene: TRBV25-1; j_gene: TRBJ2-6; d_gene: NA; abundance: few; CDR3aa: CASSDHTGDSGANVLTF; CDR3nt: TGTGCCAGCAGTGATCACACTGGAGACTCTGGGGCCAACGTCCTGACTTTC
v_gene: TRBV7-3; j_gene: TRBJ2-3; d_gene: TRBD1; abundance: NA; CDR3aa: CASSPQNRGGQYF; CDR3nt: TGTGCCAGCAGCCCCCAGAACAGGGGCGGGCAGTATTTT
v_gene: TRBV11-3; j_gene: TRBJ2-3; d_gene: NA; abundance: NA; CDR3aa: CASSPYLGGTQYF; CDR3nt: TGTGCCAGCAGCCCCTACTTAGGGGGTACGCAGTATTTT
v_gene: TRBV3-1/TRBV3-2; j_gene: TRBJ2-1; d_gene: TRBD1; abundance: NA; CDR3aa: CASSPSGTEYNEQFF; CDR3nt: TGTGCCAGCAGCCCCTCCGGGACAGAGTACAATGAGCAGTTCTTC
v_gene: TRBV4-1; j_gene: TRBJ1-4; d_gene: NA; abundance: NA; CDR3aa: CASSQARGVNEKLFF; CDR3nt: TGCGCCAGCAGCCAAGCCCGGGGGGTTAATGAAAAACTGTTTTTT
v_gene: TRBV15; j_gene: TRBJ2-1; d_gene: NA; abundance: once; CDR3aa: CATSRDLGGRSYNEQFF; CDR3nt: TGTGCCACCAGCAGAGATCTGGGGGGTCGCTCCTACAATGAGCAGTTCTTC
v_gene: TRBV18; j_gene: TRBJ2-1; d_gene: TRBD1; abundance: NA; CDR3aa: CASSPGSGGNEQFF; CDR3nt: TGTGCCAGCTCACCAGGGTCAGGGGGTAATGAGCAGTTCTTC
v_gene: TRBV10-3; j_gene: TRBJ2-3; d_gene: TRBD2; abundance: NA; CDR3aa: CAISELAGADTQYF; CDR3nt: TGTGCCATCAGTGAGCTAGCGGGGGCGGATACGCAGTATTTT
v_gene: TRBV3-1/TRBV3-2; j_gene: TRBJ1-1; d_gene: TRBD1; abundance: NA; CDR3aa: CASSQDRGPEAFF; CDR3nt: TGTGCCAGCAGCCAAGACAGGGGGCCGGAAGCTTTCTTT
v_gene: TRBV10-3; j_gene: TRBJ2-5; d_gene: NA; abundance: NA; CDR3aa: CAIKGALGETQYF; CDR3nt: TGTGCCATAAAAGGGGCTCTCGGAGAGACCCAGTACTTC
v_gene: TRBV30; j_gene: TRBJ1-5; d_gene: TRBD1; abundance: NA; CDR3aa: CAWGNRGAGQPQHF; CDR3nt: TGTGCCTGGGGAAACAGGGGAGCGGGTCAGCCCCAGCATTTT
v_gene: TRBV4-3; j_gene: TRBJ2-7; d_gene: NA; abundance: NA; CDR3aa: CASSQDTDFYEQYF; CDR3nt: TGCGCCAGCAGCCAAGATACAGATTTCTACGAGCAGTACTTC
v_gene: TRBV5-1; j_gene: TRBJ2-2; d_gene: NA; abundance: once; CDR3aa: CASSIEQPSGELFF; CDR3nt: TGCGCCAGCAGCATAGAACAGCCTTCCGGGGAGCTGTTTTTT
v_gene: TRBV2; j_gene: TRBJ2-7; d_gene: NA; abundance: NA; CDR3aa: CASREETGSPSYEQYF; CDR3nt: TGTGCCAGCAGAGAGGAGACAGGATCACCCTCCTACGAGCAGTACTTC
v_gene: TRBV5-1; j_gene: TRBJ1-1; d_gene: TRBD1; abundance: once; CDR3aa: CASSAGGTEAFF; CDR3nt: TGCGCCAGCAGCGCAGGGGGCACTGAAGCTTTCTTT
v_gene: TRBV7-2; j_gene: TRBJ1-2; d_gene: NA; abundance: NA; CDR3aa: CASSSGQLYGYTF; CDR3nt: TGTGCCAGCAGCTCCGGACAGCTTTATGGCTACACCTTC
v_gene: TRBV4-3; j_gene: TRBJ2-7; d_gene: TRBD1; abundance: NA; CDR3aa: CASSQSYRGRYEQYF; CDR3nt: TGCGCCAGCAGCCAAAGTTACAGGGGGCGCTACGAGCAGTACTTC
v_gene: TRBV6-6; j_gene: TRBJ2-2; d_gene: NA; abundance: NA; CDR3aa: CASRQPGINTGELFF; CDR3nt: TGTGCCAGCAGACAACCCGGGATTAACACCGGGGAGCTGTTTTTT
v_gene: TRBV7-2; j_gene: TRBJ2-7; d_gene: NA; abundance: NA; CDR3aa: CASSRIPGQTLYEQYF; CDR3nt: TGTGCCAGCAGCCGGATTCCGGGACAAACTCTCTACGAGCAGTACTTC
v_gene: TRBV24-1; j_gene: TRBJ2-7; d_gene: NA; abundance: NA; CDR3aa: CATAYRVIFAYEQYF; CDR3nt: TGTGCCACCGCGTACAGGGTGATATTTGCCTACGAGCAGTACTTC
v_gene: TRBV9; j_gene: TRBJ2-3; d_gene: TRBD2; abundance: few; CDR3aa: CASTGPSGSSDTQYF; CDR3nt: TGTGCCAGCACCGGTCCTAGCGGGTCGTCAGATACGCAGTATTTT
v_gene: TRBV6-5; j_gene: TRBJ2-7; d_gene: TRBD1; abundance: NA; CDR3aa: CASRKLTATGYEQYF; CDR3nt: TGTGCCAGCAGGAAACTGACAGCGACAGGGTACGAGCAGTACTTC
v_gene: TRBV9; j_gene: TRBJ2-3; d_gene: NA; abundance: NA; CDR3aa: CASSVSDYLTDTQYF; CDR3nt: TGTGCCAGCAGCGTATCGGACTACCTCACAGATACGCAGTATTTT
v_gene: TRBV19; j_gene: TRBJ1-2; d_gene: TRBD1; abundance: NA; CDR3aa: CASSPHRDRDLLGYTF; CDR3nt: TGTGCCAGTAGTCCGCACCGGGACAGGGACCTCCTTGGCTACACCTTC
v_gene: TRBV21-1; j_gene: TRBJ1-2; d_gene: NA; abundance: NA; CDR3aa: CASSKEPRQANYGYTF; CDR3nt: TGTGCCAGCAGCAAAGAACCCCGACAGGCTAACTATGGCTACACCTTC
v_gene: TRBV14; j_gene: TRBJ2-1; d_gene: TRBD2; abundance: NA; CDR3aa: CASSRRGGFDEQFF; CDR3nt: TGTGCCAGCAGTCGACGGGGGGGGTTCGATGAGCAGTTCTTC
v_gene: TRBV18; j_gene: TRBJ1-3; d_gene: TRBD1; abundance: NA; CDR3aa: CASSPLGTDSGNTIYF; CDR3nt: TGTGCCAGCTCACCACTGGGGACAGATTCTGGAAACACCATATATTTT
v_gene: TRBV12-3/TRBV12-4; j_gene: TRBJ2-7; d_gene: TRBD1; abundance: NA; CDR3aa: CASSRGQAYEQYF; CDR3nt: TGTGCCAGCAGCCGGGGACAGGCCTACGAGCAGTACTTC
v_gene: TRBV5-4; j_gene: TRBJ1-2; d_gene: NA; abundance: once; CDR3aa: CASSLDTYGYTF; CDR3nt: TGTGCCAGCAGCTTGGACACCTATGGCTACACCTTC
v_gene: TRBV2; j_gene: TRBJ2-7; d_gene: NA; abundance: few; CDR3aa: CASTQTDSYEQYF; CDR3nt: TGTGCCAGCACCCAGACAGACTCCTACGAGCAGTACTTC
v_gene: TRBV5-1; j_gene: TRBJ2-3; d_gene: TRBD2; abundance: NA; CDR3aa: CASRKVAGADTQYF; CDR3nt: TGCGCCAGCAGAAAGGTAGCGGGGGCAGATACGCAGTATTTT
v_gene: TRBV9; j_gene: TRBJ1-4; d_gene: NA; abundance: NA; CDR3aa: CASSALTREENEKLFF; CDR3nt: TGTGCCAGCAGCGCCCTGACCCGGGAAGAGAATGAAAAACTGTTTTTT